This T cell receptor (beta chain) is from a study of T cell responses to AZD1222 COVID-19 vaccine. Whole-study findings and limits: Spike-specific TCR breadth and depth were elevated following two AZD1222 doses.

V lost 5 bases and J 5 bases, leaving 12 bases between the germline ends. Germline CDR1 reads MNHEY; CDR2 reads SVGAGI. The CDR3 is 13 residues long. Comment on this clone: Antigen specificity is unknown.

Sequenced by immunoSEQ multiplex PCR; TCRdb stores in-frame clones only, minus some. The sample shows around 140,000 clones, roughly 90% of them seen only once. The TCR sequence derives from an adult in good health. The rearrangement joins TRBV6-5 to TRBJ1-2; D remains unclear. The source was peripheral blood, collected on day 0 of AZD1222 vaccination. The CDR3 sequence is CASSPTRTYGYTF. CDR3 DNA: TGTGCCAGCAGTCCTACCCGAACATATGGCTACACCTTC.